This T cell receptor beta chain was recorded in a study of cytomegalovirus exposure and HLA in healthy donors. Study summary: Out of roughly 200 million T cells, an earlier analysis found 117 million unique TCR beta sequences in total. Study-level points and caveats: Whilst most TCR sequences proved rare, a subset of public TCRs occurred across many donors. Several of the most significant clusters appeared linked to common viral pathogens, based on a later analysis. Most TCR beta V segments were productive about 87% or about 30% of the time in an earlier analysis.

The germline CDR1 and CDR2 sequences are MNHNS and SASEGT. The CDR3 has 17 amino acids. V lost 4 bases and J lost 1, with 19 bases in between. PCR involved 60 Vbeta and 13 Jbeta primers. Profiled with immunoSEQ multiplex PCR; TCRdb holds only in-frame clones, not every one. The repertoire holds tens of thousands of clones, with around three quarters as singletons. Worth noting for this clone: Its antigen is currently unknown.

The rearrangement links TRBV6-1 to TRBJ2-5, with TRBD1 as a possible D gene (5 bases). The sequenced sample was PBMCs. This sequence was found in a male donor in good health and CMV-seronegative. This CDR3 is CASSVNFRQTVQETQYF. Written as DNA, the CDR3 is TGTGCCAGCAGTGTTAATTTCCGACAGACCGTCCAAGAGACCCAGTACTTC.